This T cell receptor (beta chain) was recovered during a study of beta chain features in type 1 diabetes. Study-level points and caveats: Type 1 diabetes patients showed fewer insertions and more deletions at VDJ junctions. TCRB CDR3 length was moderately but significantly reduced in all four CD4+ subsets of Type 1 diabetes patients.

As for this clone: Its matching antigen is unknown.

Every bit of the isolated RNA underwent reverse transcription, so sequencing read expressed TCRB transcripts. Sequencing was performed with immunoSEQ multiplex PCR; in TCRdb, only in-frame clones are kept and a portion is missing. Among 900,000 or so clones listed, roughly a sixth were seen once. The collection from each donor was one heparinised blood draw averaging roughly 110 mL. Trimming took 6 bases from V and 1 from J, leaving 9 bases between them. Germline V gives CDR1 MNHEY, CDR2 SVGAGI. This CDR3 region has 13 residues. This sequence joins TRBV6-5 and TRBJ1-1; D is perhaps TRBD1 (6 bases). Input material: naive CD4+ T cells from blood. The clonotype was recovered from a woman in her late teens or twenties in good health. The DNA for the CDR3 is TGTGCCAGCAGGGACAGTTGGAACACTGAAGCTTTCTTT. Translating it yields CASRDSWNTEAFF.